This TCR beta chain was sequenced for a study of monozygotic twins with inflammatory bowel disease (dated by TCRdb to between 2018 and 2021). With regard to the full study: A total of roughly 28 monozygotic twin pairs were included in the full study, comprising nine German pairs (four IBD-concordant, five IBD-discordant) and 19 IBD-discordant Danish pairs. The search for disease-associated traits relied mainly on comparing IBD patients with their genetically identical healthy co-twins within discordant pairs. Each individual had, on average, about 151 000 unique TCRalpha sequences and 181 000 unique TCRbeta sequences available for analysis.

The library relied on 5' RACE. For each TCR library, approximately 3,700 ng of total RNA was used. For each sample, cDNA synthesis was carried out in eight separate reactions using SMARTScribe reverse transcriptase. During cDNA synthesis, unique molecular identifiers containing a 6-nucleotide sample barcode were introduced by template switching. TCRalpha and TCRbeta cDNA was amplified in two nested PCRs of approximately 17 and 9 cycles, and bead purification was carried out after each PCR. Before amplification, cDNA was treated with uracil DNA-glycosylase and purified using the QIAquick PCR purification kit. The second PCR was the step at which Illumina TruSeq-compatible adapters and sample-specific barcodes were added. TapeStation and Qubit were used to check library quality and concentration, and 5 ng of each library went into the pool. Sequencing of the pooled libraries was done on an Illumina HiSeq2500 single-index Rapid Run using custom sequencing primers and 2 x 100 bp reads. Concerning the study's data processing: PCR and sequencing errors were corrected by UMI-based consensus assembly using MiGEC version 1.2.6. MiXCR version 2.1.1 was used to carry out V(D)J alignment, clonotype assembly and CDR3 extraction. Gene usage, clonotype sharing and MAIT/NKT TCR abundance were normalised by analysing the top 1000, 10 000 and 20 000 clonotypes per sample. After downsampling to 27 000 UMIs, diversity was calculated as the inverse Simpson index using the vegan R package. Statistical testing used paired Mann-Whitney U tests on the discordant twin pairs and applied Benjamini-Hochberg correction for multiple testing. Through TCRdb reprocessing, the reads give one entry per CDR3 protein sequence; DNA is omitted. These V and J calls are TCRdb output, not the study's own analysis. The table held for this sample gives over 100,000 distinct CDR3 sequences. Of the sample, around an eighth is held by the ten largest clones.

An approximately 2.5 ml peripheral blood sample was drawn into PAXgene tubes per donor and stored at -80°C. Without any T cell sorting, total RNA was extracted from whole blood using the PAXgene blood miRNA kit on an automated QIAcube. Peripheral blood from monozygotic twin pairs concordant or discordant for inflammatory bowel disease was subjected to deep TCRalpha and TCRbeta repertoire profiling with unique molecular barcoding. For every twin pair, smoking habits were documented, and each individual was categorised as a current, former or never smoker. Looking up the germline V gene yields CDR1 SGHTA and CDR2 FQGNSA. The CDR3 contains 14 residues, cysteine and phenylalanine counted. Only the protein is on record. The study at large found these results: Because patients were on differing immunosuppressive treatments, the repertoires may have picked up extra background noise and inter-individual variability. Different T cell subtypes could not be distinguished in the analysis. Repertoire similarity did not differ between concordant and discordant twins, which could be due to limited statistical power. The results gave no support for a single strong signal or clonotype linked to IBD. TCRbeta repertoire diversity, by inverse Simpson index, was decreased in IBD patients compared with their healthy co-twins. Compared with healthy twins, IBD patients shared fewer clonotypes with other individuals, and the difference was most pronounced in patients with signs of disease activity.

Worth noting for this clonotype: No cognate antigen has been identified for it.

The clonotype was recovered from a human donor with ulcerative colitis or Crohn's disease, or a healthy co-twin of an affected twin (not recorded which). Sequencing was done on a sample of blood. The sequence is built from TRBV7-2 and TRBJ2-7; the TCRdb call, TRBD1, lacks DNA for checking. CDR3 loop: CASSLLGQGHEQYF. Reference TRBV7-2 and TRBJ2-7 proteins supply the regions before and after the CDR3; the full variable domain is: GAGVSQSPSNKVTEKGKDVELRCDPISGHTALYWYRQSLGQGLEFLIYFQGNSAPDKSGLPSDRFSAERTGGSVSTLTIQRTQQEDSAVYLCASSLLGQGHEQYFGPGTRLTVT.